This T cell receptor beta chain was captured in a study of shared clonotypes between healthy human individuals. Overall study findings and caveats: Donor scarcity curtailed the genetic and exposure-history diversity represented herein.

Sequencing used immunoSEQ multiplex PCR; TCRdb keeps in-frame clones, though not all of them. The sample has around 450,000 clones; about four fifths are singletons. Comments on this clone: What it binds is unknown.

Germline values: CDR1 SGDLS, CDR2 YYNGEE. This CDR3 comprises 15 residues. After removal of 0 bases from V and 8 bases from J, the junction contained 7 bases not matched to a gene. Sequencing input: PBMCs. The sequence was obtained from a woman between 40 and 50 years old in good health. Some clones in this sample may be carry-over from other donors' samples. The chain couples TRBV9 to TRBJ2-1; 8 nucleotides match TRBD2. This CDR3 is CASSVDGGRWYEQFF. As DNA, the CDR3 is TGTGCCAGCAGCGTAGATGGCGGGAGGTGGTATGAGCAGTTCTTC.